The TCR beta chain described here comes from a study of tumor-infiltrating lymphocytes in primary liver carcinoma. This clonotype came up once. V was clipped by 5 bases and J by 0 bases, with 14 bases between them. The CDR3 sequence is 15 residues long. From germline, CDR1 is SGHTA and CDR2 FQGNSA. TCR beta cDNA was reverse-transcribed from roughly 520 ng of total RNA. The reaction used a constant-region primer and ProtoScript II reverse transcriptase. Three-round nested multiplex PCR performed with slightly modified ARM-PCR produced the TCR beta libraries. Researchers ran the first two PCR rounds for approximately 9 cycles each with TRBV1-TRBV30 forward primers and a C-beta reverse primer. One entry per CDR3 protein, called by TCRdb with MiXCR from the multiplex PCR reads. Found here are 95,000 to 100,000 distinct CDR3 sequences, approximately 70% of them singletons; the top ten hold roughly 12%.

Taking roughly 20-34 mg of unsorted bulk tissue, the authors co-extracted RNA and DNA. No patient had received treatment, and all had chronic HBV infection. The chain is built from TRBV7-2 and TRBJ2-7; D is unresolved. Sequencing used liver tumor tissue from sampling region 2. Subset given: tumor region T2, inferior pole. The sequence was collected from a woman between 55 and 75 years old with primary liver carcinoma and hepatitis B virus infection. Here the CDR3 reads CASSLEWAVSYEQYF. The DNA of the CDR3 is TGTGCCAGCAGCCTCGAGTGGGCAGTCTCCTACGAGCAGTACTTC.